These 15 T cell receptor beta chains share one sample of origin, sequenced in a study of human T cells and chemical hapten exposure. Stated time point: pre-sensitization, week 0. This sample's treatment: therapeutic diphenylcyclopropenone sensitization with weekly scalp DPC. MiXCR, applied by TCRdb to the RACE reads, yields one record per CDR3 protein. The sample contains approximately 57,000 distinct CDR3 sequences, roughly 10% of which appear only once. This specimen consisted of whole blood, obtained in connection with sensitization to the hapten diphenylcyclopropenone (DPC). The source is a middle-aged man with alopecia areata. Some clones in this sample may be carry-over from other donors' samples.

The chain links TRBV28 to TRBJ2-5; the match to TRBD1 covers 8 bases. CDR3 size: 13 residues. V trimming: 3 bases; J trimming: 5 bases; junction bases outside the gene matches: 2. Germline lookup yields CDR1 MDHEN and CDR2 SYDVKM. The CDR3 sequence: CASSFNRGETQYF. As DNA, the CDR3 is TGTGCCAGCAGTTTTAACAGGGGGGAGACCCAGTACTTC. Complete variable domain (other parts from reference TRBV28 and TRBJ2-5): DVKVTQSSRYLVKRTGEKVFLECVQDMDHENMFWYRQDPGLGLRLIYFSYDVKMKEKGDIPEGYSVSREKKERFSLILESASTNQTSMYLCASSFNRGETQYFGPGTRLLVL.

The genes are TRBV10-2 and TRBJ2-1; tentatively, D is TRBD1 or TRBD2 (5 bases each). There are 14 residues in the CDR3. V dropped 6 bases and J dropped 6 bases, with 15 bases sitting between them. The germline gives CDR1 WSHSY, CDR2 SAAADI. The CDR3 protein is CASSEGPRGNEQFF. In nucleotides, the CDR3 is TGCGCCAGCAGCGAGGGACCCCGAGGCAATGAGCAGTTCTTC.

The genes are TRBV4-2 and TRBJ2-7; no clear D gene. CDR3 length: 14 residues. Between the trimmed V and J ends, which lost 0 bases and 5 bases, there was a span of 11 bases. Germline lookup yields CDR1 LGHNA and CDR2 YNFKEQ. CDR3 nucleotides: TGTGCCAGCAGCCAAGATATAGGGTCGGACGAGCAGTACTTC. It encodes CASSQDIGSDEQYF.

In its sample, this clonotype was seen many times. The chain combines TRBV5-1 with TRBJ2-7; perhaps TRBD2 as D (5 bases). This CDR3 spans 13 amino acids. The germline V gene has CDR1 SGHRS and CDR2 YFSETQ. V lost 4 bases and J 3 bases, leaving 11 bases between the germline ends. The CDR3 reads CASSREGSYEQYF. The DNA of the CDR3 is TGCGCCAGCAGCCGCGAGGGCAGCTACGAGCAGTACTTC.

This chain links TRBV5-4 with TRBJ2-7; D perhaps matches TRBD2 (5 bases). This CDR3 spans 12 amino acids. V was cut by 0 bases and J by 9 bases, with 10 bases left in between. Per the germline V gene, CDR1 is SGHNT and CDR2 is YYREEE (reference sequence). Here the CDR3 DNA reads TGTGCCAGCAGCTTGGGAGGGCTCGGGCAGTACTTC. This sequence encodes CASSLGGLGQYF. Complete variable domain (other parts from reference TRBV5-4 and TRBJ2-7): ETGVTQSPTHLIKTRGQQVTLRCSSQSGHNTVSWYQQALGQGPQFIFQYYREEENGRGNFPPRFSGLQFPNYSSELNVNALELDDSALYLCASSLGGLGQYFGPGTRLTVT.

This clonotype was seen a handful of times. This rearrangement joins TRBV28 to TRBJ1-1; D perhaps matches TRBD1 (6 bases). The CDR3 extends over 15 amino acids. Trimming stripped 6 bases from V and 6 bases from J, with 20 bases between. Germline values: CDR1 MDHEN, CDR2 SYDVKM. CDR3 loop: CASSTGTGSKAEAFF. CDR3 bases: TGTGCCAGCAGCACCGGTACAGGGAGTAAGGCTGAAGCTTTCTTT.

This clonotype was observed at least ten times. The CDR3 loop is CASRLAGSTDTQYF. The DNA of the CDR3 is TGTGCCAGTAGACTAGCGGGGAGCACAGATACGCAGTATTTT. This chain connects TRBV19 to TRBJ2-3, with 10 bases lining up with TRBD2. CDR3 length: 14 residues. CDR1 and CDR2 from the germline V gene are LNHDA and SQIVND (reference sequence). V lost 6 bases and J lost 0; bases outside the gene matches: 0.

Only a few counts were recorded for this clonotype. The chain recombines TRBV7-2 with TRBJ1-6; D is perhaps TRBD1 (5 bases). Trimming left V 3 bases short and J 7 bases short, with 16 bases between. CDR1 and CDR2 (germline): SGHTA, FQGNSA. The CDR3 length is 16 residues. The chain's CDR3 is CASSFAPGRGNSPLHF. DNA for the CDR3: TGTGCCAGCAGCTTCGCACCGGGACGGGGAAATTCACCCCTCCACTTT.

Many counts were recorded for this clonotype. The chain is built from TRBV6-2 or TRBV6-3 and TRBJ2-1; 13 nucleotides line up with TRBD2. J was trimmed by 1 base and V by 5 bases; bases with no gene match: 5. Germline V gene lookup returns CDR1 MNHEY and CDR2 SVGEGT. The length of the CDR3 is 17 residues. The CDR3 sequence: CASSPRTSGSSYNEQFF. DNA of the CDR3: TGTGCCAGCAGTCCTCGGACTAGCGGGAGTTCCTACAATGAGCAGTTCTTC.

This chain joins TRBV29-1 and TRBJ2-3; 12 nucleotides align to TRBD1. The ends lost 8 bases at V and 5 bases at J; junction bases unmatched: 8. From germline, CDR1 is SQVTM and CDR2 ANQGSEA. This CDR3 is 14 amino acids long. The CDR3 loop reads CSFRRDRGQDTQYF. As DNA, the CDR3 is TGCAGCTTTCGACGGGACAGGGGGCAAGATACGCAGTATTTT.

This clonotype has only a few counts. This chain joins TRBV5-4 and TRBJ2-7, with a weak D call TRBD2 (6 bases). Germline V gene data show CDR1 as SGHNT and CDR2 as YYREEE (reference sequence). This CDR3 has 14 amino acids. Trimming cost V 2 bases and J 7 bases, with 16 bases left between them. The DNA of the CDR3 is TGTGCCAGCAGCTTCCCCGGGAGCAGCGCGGAGCAGTACTTC. As protein: CASSFPGSSAEQYF.

V is TRBV7-2 and J is TRBJ2-7, with D maybe TRBD1 (6 bases). CDR1 SGHTA and CDR2 FQGNSA come from the germline V gene. The CDR3 covers 13 residues. V shed 5 bases and J shed 3 bases, with 11 bases lying between them. The chain's CDR3 is CASSRRDNYEQYF. The CDR3 nucleotides are TGTGCCAGCAGCCGACGGGACAACTACGAGCAGTACTTC.

CDR3 DNA: TGCAGTGCAGGGAAGTTTGAGCAGTTCTTC. This translates into CSAGKFEQFF. The chain employs TRBV20-1 and TRBJ2-1; D not resolved. Deletions cut 6 bases from V and 9 bases from J, with 9 bases between. The CDR3 extends over 10 amino acids. Germline values: CDR1 DFQATT, CDR2 SNEGSKA (reference sequence).

The rearrangement uses TRBV9 and TRBJ2-7, with TRBD2 matching over 8 bases. CDR3 length equals 15 residues. Germline V gene sequence: CDR1 SGDLS, CDR2 YYNGEE. Germline trimming cut 0 bases from V and 2 bases from J; bases unmatched to any gene: 4. The CDR3 bases are TGTGCCAGCAGCGTAGGAGTAGCGGGGCCCTACGAGCAGTACTTC. This codes for CASSVGVAGPYEQYF.

This clonotype was detected ten times or more. This sequence joins TRBV6-1 and TRBJ1-5, with TRBD1 identical over 9 bases. Looked up from germline, CDR1 is MNHNS and CDR2 is SASEGT. V shed 3 bases, J shed 3 bases, and the junction held 6 bases outside the gene matches. The CDR3 is 16 residues long. This CDR3 reads CASSDIQGAINQPQHF. The CDR3 nucleotides read TGTGCCAGCAGTGATATACAGGGGGCGATCAATCAGCCCCAGCATTTT.